This TCR beta chain was sequenced in a study of follicular helper T cells after annual influenza vaccination. Study-wide results and caveats: Day 7 ICOS+CD38+ clones later appeared mostly in ICOS-CD38- cTfh.

From germline, CDR1 is SNHLY and CDR2 FYNNEI. The length of the CDR3 is 14 residues. Between the trimmed V and J ends, which lost 8 bases and 6 bases, there was a span of 16 bases. The assay was immunoSEQ multiplex PCR, and TCRdb's table has in-frame clones only and misses some. The sample has around 25,000 clones, 80% to 90% seen once. A remark on this clone: The antigen is undetermined.

Stated time point: 2014-2015 season, pre-vaccination. The source of this sequence is an adult who received the influenza vaccine. Sequenced material: CXCR5+ CD38- circulating T follicular helper cells from blood, taken on the day of influenza vaccination. Subset defined: circulating Tfh, non-naive CD4+CXCR5+PD-1+ (ICOS+CD38+ or ICOS-CD38-). The rearrangement uses TRBV2 and TRBJ2-2, with D possibly TRBD2 on 7 matching bases. The CDR3 DNA sequence: TGTGCCAGCCGGGGCGGGGGCGCTTCCGGGGAGCTGTTTTTT. This sequence encodes CASRGGGASGELFF.